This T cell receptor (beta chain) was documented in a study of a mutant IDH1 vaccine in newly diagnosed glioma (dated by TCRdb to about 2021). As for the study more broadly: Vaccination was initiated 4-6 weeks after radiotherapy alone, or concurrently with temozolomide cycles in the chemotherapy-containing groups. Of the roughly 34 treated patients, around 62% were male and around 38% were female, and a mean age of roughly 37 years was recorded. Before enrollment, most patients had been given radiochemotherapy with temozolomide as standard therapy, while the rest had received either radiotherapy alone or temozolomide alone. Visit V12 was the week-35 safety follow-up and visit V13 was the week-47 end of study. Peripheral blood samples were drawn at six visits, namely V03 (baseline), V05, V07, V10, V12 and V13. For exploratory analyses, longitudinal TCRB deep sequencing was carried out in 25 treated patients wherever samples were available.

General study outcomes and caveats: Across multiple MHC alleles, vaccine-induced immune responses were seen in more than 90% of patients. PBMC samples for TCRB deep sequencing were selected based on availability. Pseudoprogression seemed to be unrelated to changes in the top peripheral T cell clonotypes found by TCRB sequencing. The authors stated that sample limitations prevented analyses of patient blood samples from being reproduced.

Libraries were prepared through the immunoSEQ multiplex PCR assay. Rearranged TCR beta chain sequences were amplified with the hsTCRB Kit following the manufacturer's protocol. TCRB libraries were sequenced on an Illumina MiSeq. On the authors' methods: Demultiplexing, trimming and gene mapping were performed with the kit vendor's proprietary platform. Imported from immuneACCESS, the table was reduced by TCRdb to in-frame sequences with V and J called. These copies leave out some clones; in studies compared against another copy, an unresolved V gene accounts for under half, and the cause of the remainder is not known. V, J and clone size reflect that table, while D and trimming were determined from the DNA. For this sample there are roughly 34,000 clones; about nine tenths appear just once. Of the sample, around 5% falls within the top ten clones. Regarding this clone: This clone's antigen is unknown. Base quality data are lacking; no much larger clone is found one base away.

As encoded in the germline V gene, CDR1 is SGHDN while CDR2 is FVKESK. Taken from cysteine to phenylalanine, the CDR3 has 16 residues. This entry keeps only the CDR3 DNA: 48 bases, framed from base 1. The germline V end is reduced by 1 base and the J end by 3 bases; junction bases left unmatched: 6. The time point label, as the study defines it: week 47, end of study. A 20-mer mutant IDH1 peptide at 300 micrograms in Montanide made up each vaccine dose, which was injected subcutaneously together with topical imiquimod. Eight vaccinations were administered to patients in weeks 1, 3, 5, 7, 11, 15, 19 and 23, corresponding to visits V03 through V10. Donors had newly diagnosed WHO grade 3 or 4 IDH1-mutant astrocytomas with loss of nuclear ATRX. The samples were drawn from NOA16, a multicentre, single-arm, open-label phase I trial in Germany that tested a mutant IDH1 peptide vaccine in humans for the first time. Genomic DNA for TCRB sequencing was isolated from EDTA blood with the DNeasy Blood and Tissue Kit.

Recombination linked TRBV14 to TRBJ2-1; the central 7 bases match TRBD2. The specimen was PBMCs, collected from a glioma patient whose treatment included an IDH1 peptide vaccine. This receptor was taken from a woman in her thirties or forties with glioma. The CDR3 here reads CASSQGGAGYYNEQFF. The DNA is TGTGCCAGCAGCCAAGGGGGAGCGGGGTACTACAATGAGCAGTTCTTC. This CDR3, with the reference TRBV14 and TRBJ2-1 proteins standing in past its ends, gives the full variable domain EAGVTQFPSHSVIEKGQTVTLRCDPISGHDNLYWYRRVMGKEIKFLLHFVKESKQDESGMPNNRFLAERTGGTYSTLKVQPAELEDSGVYFCASSQGGAGYYNEQFFGPGTRLTVL.